This T cell receptor beta chain is drawn from a study of blood T cell repertoires in COVID-19. Study overall: Samples of COVID-19 (acute and convalescent) were obtained from the United States, Italy and Spain. T cells, B-cell-depleted T cells, or PBMCs provided the cDNA or gDNA that served as material.

Trimming took 5 bases from V and 4 from J; bases not matched to a gene: 13. Germline values: CDR1 MNHNY, CDR2 SVGAGI (reference sequence). The CDR3 loop spans 17 amino acids. Original handling: Amplification with reference gene primers provided the estimates of nucleated cell counts. Libraries were prepared by immunoSEQ multiplex PCR; TCRdb keeps only in-frame clonotypes and omits some of them. The V and J calls and clone size were taken over from that table, and D and trimming were inferred from the DNA. Of 150,000 to 200,000 clones listed, around nine tenths are singletons. This TCR was sampled from a man aged 45 to 65 who had recovered from COVID-19. Sequencing was performed on peripheral blood. This sequence joins TRBV6-6 and TRBJ2-2, with TRBD1 identical over 7 bases. Here the CDR3 DNA reads TGTGCCAGCAGTCCCCAAGGCTGGACAGGAGGCACCGGGGAGCTGTTTTTT. Translated: CASSPQGWTGGTGELFF.